Sequencing of this T cell receptor (beta chain) was carried out in a study of T cell responses to AZD1222 COVID-19 vaccine. Whole-study results and caveats: It was only a handful of AZD1222 recipients who were seropositive at baseline.

Details on this clone: Its antigen is still unknown.

This table comes from immunoSEQ multiplex PCR, and its TCRdb copy is limited to in-frame clones, with some not included. This table has more than 150,000 clones, just over 90% appearing once. Trimming took off 7 bases at V and 8 bases at J, with 14 bases between the two ends. The germline V gene has CDR1 LNHNV and CDR2 YYDKDF (reference sequence). The CDR3 sequence is 13 residues long. This material consisted of peripheral blood, taken on day 0 of AZD1222 vaccination. The chain uses TRBV15 and TRBJ1-4; perhaps TRBD1 as D (5 bases). This TCR derives from an adult in good health. The CDR3 loop is CATIGAGGEKLFF. The CDR3 nucleotides are TGTGCCACCATCGGGGCAGGCGGGGAAAAACTGTTTTTT.